Presented here are 17 T cell receptor beta chains from one specimen sequenced in a study of T-cell reconstitution after alpha-beta-depleted transplantation in children. Unique molecular identifiers were built into the TCRbeta library. MiXCR, applied by TCRdb to the PCR reads, yields one record per CDR3 protein. Altogether about 230,000 distinct CDR3 sequences are present, under 9.5% being singletons, with the ten largest covering 5% to 7%. The input for sequencing was PBMCs from the stem cell graft donor, taken from the stem cell graft. The receptors derive from a human donor who donated a stem cell graft to a child with acute lymphoblastic leukemia.

This clonotype was seen repeatedly, ten times or more. The rearrangement uses TRBV10-3 and TRBJ2-3; D is unclear. Germline CDR1 is ENHRY and CDR2 is SYGVKD. Between the trimmed V and J ends, which lost 3 bases and 2 bases, there was a span of 9 bases. The CDR3 loop spans 14 amino acids. In DNA, the CDR3 is TGTGCCATCAGTGACGAGTGGGTCACAGATACGCAGTATTTT. Encoded protein: CAISDEWVTDTQYF.

This clonotype has a count of ten or more. The chain uses TRBV11-2 and TRBJ2-5, with 11 bases matching TRBD1. The CDR3 is made up of 16 amino acids. After removal of 3 bases from V and 5 bases from J, the junction contained 8 bases not matched to a gene. Per the germline V gene, CDR1 is SGHAT and CDR2 is FQNNGV. DNA for the CDR3: TGTGCCAGCAGCTTTAGGGACAGGGGGATGTTGGAGACCCAGTACTTC. As protein: CASSFRDRGMLETQYF.

This chain joins TRBV29-1 and TRBJ2-5; 8 bases align to TRBD2. Germline V gene sequence: CDR1 SQVTM, CDR2 ANQGSEA. The CDR3 contains 13 residues. V lost 8 bases and J lost 1; bases outside the gene matches: 6. CDR3 bases: TGCAGCACCACCGGGACTAGCCAAGAGACCCAGTACTTC. Protein: CSTTGTSQETQYF.

Concerning this clonotype itself: This may stem from a read error, because a much larger clone lies one nucleotide away. This CDR3 is missing its conserved last phenylalanine or tryptophan, likely due to a read error. Because the CDR3's place on the DNA is in doubt, the DNA is left out and the CDR3 is given as listed by TCRdb. J is TRBJ1-2 and V is TRBV20-1. Both ends counted, the CDR3 spans 11 residues. Looked up from germline, CDR1 is DFQATT and CDR2 is SNEGSKA (reference sequence). The CDR3: CSAIVGAVPCI.

The rearrangement joins TRBV29-1 to TRBJ2-7; D possibly corresponds to TRBD1 (6 bases). Germline CDR1 and CDR2: SQVTM and ANQGSEA. The V end lost 4 bases, the J end lost 3 bases, and 16 bases lay between the germline ends. The CDR3 extends over 14 amino acids. The CDR3 region has the DNA TGCAGCGTTGGCAGGGGAAATGTAAACTACGAGCAGTACTTC. This gives the protein CSVGRGNVNYEQYF.

V usage is TRBV20-1 and J usage is TRBJ1-5, with D possibly being TRBD1 (5 bases). The CDR3 has 16 residues. The germline gives CDR1 DFQATT, CDR2 SNEGSKA (reference sequence). Trimming took off 4 bases at V and 7 bases at J, with 23 bases between the two ends. As DNA, the CDR3 is TGCAGTGCTACCCAAGGGGAGAGCAGAAGGGGACAGCCCCAGCATTTT. Translated: CSATQGESRRGQPQHF.

This clonotype was observed a few times. This chain connects TRBV5-1 to TRBJ2-7; D is uncertain. Per the germline V gene, CDR1 is SGHRS and CDR2 is YFSETQ. The ends were cut back, 5 bases at V and 3 bases at J, with 9 bases in the middle. The CDR3 is 12 amino acids. DNA for the CDR3: TGCGCCAGCAGGGGGAACGTCTACGAGCAGTACTTC. As protein: CASRGNVYEQYF.

V gene TRBV27 combines with J gene TRBJ2-1; D may be TRBD1 (6 bases). Trimming shortened V by 5 bases and J by 5 bases, and 16 bases separated the two germline ends. The CDR3 spans 15 residues. The V gene's germline CDR1 is MNHEY and CDR2 SMNVEV (reference sequence). The CDR3 is CASSPADSLNNEQFF. The CDR3 nucleotides are TGTGCCAGCAGTCCAGCGGACAGCCTCAACAATGAGCAGTTCTTC.

This clonotype was detected ten times or more. The rearrangement uses TRBV10-3 and TRBJ1-1, with no clear D. V was cut by 3 bases and J by 1 base, with 9 bases left in between. CDR3 length: 14 amino acids. Germline V gene sequence: CDR1 ENHRY, CDR2 SYGVKD. CDR3 DNA: TGTGCCATCAGTGAAGATCCAAAGAACACTGAAGCTTTCTTT. Its protein is CAISEDPKNTEAFF.

This clonotype has a count of ten or more. This chain links TRBV5-1 with TRBJ2-3; the D gene could be TRBD1 or TRBD2 (6 bases each). The CDR3 contains 14 residues. With 2 bases removed from V and 4 bases from J, the gap between germline ends came to 11 bases. CDR1 and CDR2 (germline): SGHRS, YFSETQ. The CDR3 loop is CASSLGGLADTQYF. The CDR3 coding sequence is TGCGCCAGCAGCTTAGGGGGGCTAGCAGATACGCAGTATTTT. Variable domain in full (rest from reference TRBV5-1 and TRBJ2-3): KAGVTQTPRYLIKTRGQQVTLSCSPISGHRSVSWYQQTPGQGLQFLFEYFSETQRNKGNFPGRFSGRQFSNSRSEMNVSTLELGDSALYLCASSLGGLADTQYFGPGTRLTVL.

V and J are TRBV10-2 and TRBJ2-7; no clear D. The CDR3 contains 13 residues. From germline, CDR1 is WSHSY and CDR2 SAAADI. Trimming took off 2 bases at V and 3 bases at J, with 8 bases between the two ends. CDR3 residues: CASSEERNYEQYF. The CDR3 nucleotides are TGCGCCAGCAGTGAGGAGAGGAACTACGAGCAGTACTTC.

This clonotype was recorded at least ten times. V usage is TRBV12-3 or TRBV12-4 and J usage is TRBJ2-7; weak D call: TRBD1 (6 bases). Trimming left V 5 bases short and J 0 bases short, with 14 bases between. The length of the CDR3 is 15 residues. CDR3 sequence (DNA): TGTGCCAGCAGTCCGATCAGGGGAAGCTCCTACGAGCAGTACTTC. This codes for CASSPIRGSSYEQYF.

This clonotype showed up many times. This chain joins TRBV20-1 and TRBJ2-1, with 9 bases aligning to TRBD1. Germline-derived CDR1 and CDR2 are DFQATT and SNEGSKA (reference sequence). V was clipped by 6 bases and J by 10 bases; unmatched bases: 13. The CDR3 covers 14 residues. The CDR3 coding sequence is TGCAGTGCACGGGACAGGGAGGGGGGTAGGGAGCAGTTCTTC. Protein product: CSARDREGGREQFF.

The rearrangement links TRBV13 to TRBJ1-1; TRBD1 aligns across 7 bases. Germline lookup yields CDR1 PRHDT and CDR2 FYEKMQ (reference sequence). V shed 4 bases and J 4 bases; nucleotides not matched to a gene: 6. The CDR3 extends over 14 amino acids. The CDR3 DNA reads as TGTGCCAGCAGCTCACAGGGGTCTCCCACTGAAGCTTTCTTT. Its translation: CASSSQGSPTEAFF.

This chain links TRBV5-1 with TRBJ2-7, with D unresolved. Trimming pared 5 bases from V and 1 base from J, leaving 16 bases between. The CDR3 sequence is 15 residues long. Germline CDR1 and CDR2: SGHRS and YFSETQ. CDR3: CASREEGLGSYEQYF. In DNA form, the CDR3 reads TGCGCCAGCAGAGAAGAAGGGTTGGGTTCCTACGAGCAGTACTTC.

The V call is TRBV7-9, the J call TRBJ1-3, with D unclear. Germline V gene data show CDR1 as SEHNR and CDR2 as FQNEAQ (reference sequence). Trimming removed 5 bases at V and 7 bases at J, with 15 bases between. The CDR3 has 14 amino acids. The chain's CDR3 is CASSQNNPWNTIYF. The CDR3 nucleotides are TGTGCCAGCAGCCAAAACAACCCCTGGAACACCATATATTTT.

This clonotype was observed many times. For the CDR3, the DNA is TGTGCCATCAGTGACTGGACTAGCGGGGGGCCTAAAGCCTACGAGCAGTACTTC. This gives the protein CAISDWTSGGPKAYEQYF. This chain joins TRBV10-3 and TRBJ2-7; TRBD2 aligns across 14 bases. CDR1 ENHRY and CDR2 SYGVKD come from the germline V gene. Trimming removed 3 bases from V and 2 bases from J; junction bases left unmatched: 9. CDR3 length: 18 amino acids.